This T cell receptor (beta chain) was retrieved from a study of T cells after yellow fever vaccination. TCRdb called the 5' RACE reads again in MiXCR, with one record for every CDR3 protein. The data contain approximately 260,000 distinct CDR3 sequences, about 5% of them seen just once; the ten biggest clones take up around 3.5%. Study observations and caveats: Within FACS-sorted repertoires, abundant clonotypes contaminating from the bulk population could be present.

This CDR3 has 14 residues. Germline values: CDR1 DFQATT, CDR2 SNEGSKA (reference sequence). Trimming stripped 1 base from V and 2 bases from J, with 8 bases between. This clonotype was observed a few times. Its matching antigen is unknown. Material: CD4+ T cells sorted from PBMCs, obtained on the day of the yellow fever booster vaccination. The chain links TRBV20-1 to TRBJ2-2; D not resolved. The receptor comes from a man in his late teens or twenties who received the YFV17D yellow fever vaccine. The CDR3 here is CSARVGRNTGELFF. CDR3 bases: TGCAGTGCTAGAGTTGGCAGAAACACCGGGGAGCTGTTTTTT.